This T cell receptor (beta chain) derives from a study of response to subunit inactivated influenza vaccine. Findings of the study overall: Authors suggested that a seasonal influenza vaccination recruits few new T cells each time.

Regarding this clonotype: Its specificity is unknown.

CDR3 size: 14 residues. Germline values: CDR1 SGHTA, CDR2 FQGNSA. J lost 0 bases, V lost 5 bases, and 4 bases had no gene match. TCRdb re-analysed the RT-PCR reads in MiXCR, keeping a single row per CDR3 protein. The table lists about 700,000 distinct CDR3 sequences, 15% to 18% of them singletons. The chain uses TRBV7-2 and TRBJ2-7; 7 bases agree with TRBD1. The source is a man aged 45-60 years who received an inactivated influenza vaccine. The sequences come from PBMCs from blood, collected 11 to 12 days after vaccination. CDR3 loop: CASSENRGSYEQYF. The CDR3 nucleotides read TGTGCCAGCAGCGAAAACAGGGGCTCCTACGAGCAGTACTTC.